The 29 T cell receptor beta chains below were found in one sample sequenced in a study of cytomegalovirus exposure and HLA in healthy donors. With 60 Vbeta and 13 Jbeta primers, the PCR was carried out. The repertoire was sequenced with immunoSEQ multiplex PCR; TCRdb's copy has only in-frame clones and lacks some. This sample has just over 200,000 clones, with about 81% found just once. The specimen was PBMCs. The receptors were sampled from a woman aged 40 to 55 in good health and CMV-seronegative.

The chain couples TRBV4-1 to TRBJ2-1; 10 bases match TRBD2. CDR1 and CDR2 from the germline V gene are MGHRA and YSYEKL. The V segment lost 4 bases and the J segment 5 bases; nucleotides outside the gene matches: 14. The CDR3 runs 18 residues. The CDR3 region is CASSPGPSLAGVNNEQFF. CDR3 bases: TGCGCCAGCAGCCCGGGGCCTTCCCTAGCGGGAGTGAACAATGAGCAGTTCTTC.

This clone was recorded only once. This sequence joins TRBV28 and TRBJ2-7, with D perhaps TRBD2 (5 bases). Trimming pared 2 bases from V and 4 bases from J, leaving 15 bases between. The length of the CDR3 is 15 residues. Germline-derived CDR1 and CDR2 are MDHEN and SYDVKM. CDR3 residues: CASSLPSSTGYEQYF. The CDR3 region has the DNA TGTGCCAGCAGTTTACCCTCTAGTACGGGGTACGAGCAGTACTTC.

This clone has a handful of counts. This chain joins TRBV5-1 and TRBJ1-2; D is unclear. Germline V gene lookup returns CDR1 SGHRS and CDR2 YFSETQ. V was trimmed by 2 bases and J by 4 bases, leaving 9 bases between them. This CDR3 spans 13 amino acids. CDR3 residues: CASSFGSFYGYTF. As DNA, the CDR3 is TGCGCCAGCAGCTTCGGGAGTTTCTATGGCTACACCTTC.

Here the CDR3 reads CATSLDRGGYGYTF. As DNA, the CDR3 is TGTGCCACCAGCTTAGACAGGGGTGGCTATGGCTACACCTTC. V gene TRBV15 combines with J gene TRBJ1-2, with 8 bases identical to TRBD1. V was clipped by 5 bases and J by 4 bases; unmatched bases: 6. The germline gives CDR1 LNHNV, CDR2 YYDKDF (reference sequence). The CDR3 contains 14 residues.

The chain uses TRBV2 and TRBJ2-3, with TRBD2 matching over 10 bases. The trim removed 6 bases at V and 1 base at J, leaving 4 bases unmatched. The CDR3 spans 15 residues. Germline V lookup: CDR1 SNHLY, CDR2 FYNNEI. In DNA, the CDR3 is TGTGCCAGCAGCGAGGGACTAGCGCGCACAGATACGCAGTATTTT. Residues: CASSEGLARTDTQYF.

V is TRBV19 and J is TRBJ2-7; perhaps TRBD2 as D (6 bases). Trimming pared 4 bases from V and 4 bases from J, leaving 11 bases between. This CDR3 has 13 residues. Germline-derived CDR1 and CDR2 are LNHDA and SQIVND (reference sequence). CDR3: CASSTGDMYEQYF. The CDR3 DNA reads as TGTGCCAGTAGTACGGGGGATATGTACGAGCAGTACTTC.

This sequence joins TRBV23-1 and TRBJ2-1; maybe TRBD2 (6 bases). TRBV23-1 is given ORF status, its function remaining uncertain. This CDR3 spans 13 amino acids. Trimming removed 4 bases at V and 10 bases at J, with 14 bases between. This CDR3 is CASSRLLGREQFF. In nucleotides, the CDR3 is TGCGCCAGCAGTCGGCTACTAGGGAGGGAGCAGTTCTTC.

This clone was seen only a few times. The V and J genes are TRBV27 and TRBJ2-5, with 8 bases fitting TRBD2. The DNA end is a closer match to TRBJ2-7, so the J assignment may be wrong. The CDR3 spans 15 residues. Looked up from germline, CDR1 is MNHEY and CDR2 is SMNVEV (reference sequence). The CDR3 reads CASSFGGLVLHEQYF. The CDR3 DNA follows: TGTGCCAGCAGTTTCGGGGGACTAGTGTTGCACGAGCAGTACTTC.

Concerning this clone: The identical CDR3 is also encoded by other nucleotide sequences in the sample. This chain links TRBV5-4 with TRBJ2-2; 15 positions match TRBD2. With V trimmed by 5 bases and J by 1 base, 3 bases remained unmatched. Germline CDR1 is SGHNT and CDR2 is YYREEE (reference sequence). This CDR3 is 17 amino acids long. The CDR3 nucleotides are TGTGCCAGCAGGCTGGGACTAGCGGGAGGGAACACCGGGGAGCTGTTTTTT. It specifies CASRLGLAGGNTGELFF.

This chain connects TRBV6-5 to TRBJ2-7; 11 bases match TRBD1. Germline V gene sequence: CDR1 MNHEY, CDR2 SVGAGI. The CDR3 has 15 amino acids. With V trimmed by 0 bases and J by 4 bases, 2 bases remained unmatched. CDR3 in amino acids: CASSYSGQGAYEQYF. The CDR3 DNA reads TGTGCCAGCAGTTACTCAGGACAGGGGGCATACGAGCAGTACTTC.

This chain uses TRBV27 with TRBJ2-7; TRBD1 agrees at 10 bases. The CDR3 is 15 amino acids. V shed 4 bases and J 5 bases; nucleotides not matched to a gene: 8. Germline lookup yields CDR1 MNHEY and CDR2 SMNVEV (reference sequence). In DNA, the CDR3 is TGTGCCAGCAGTTCGACAGGGGGCGCGGGAAACGAGCAGTACTTC. It specifies CASSSTGGAGNEQYF.

This chain uses TRBV2 with TRBJ2-7; D gene ambiguous. The CDR3 has 11 residues. The germline V gene has CDR1 SNHLY and CDR2 FYNNEI. The ends were cut back, 7 bases at V and 6 bases at J, with 10 bases in the middle. CDR3 residues: CASNGHAEQYF. The CDR3 region has the DNA TGTGCCAGCAATGGGCATGCCGAGCAGTACTTC.

In regard to this clone: One end of the junction fails to match germline, which may point to a read error. The chain combines TRBV19 with TRBJ2-7; 7 bases are a match to TRBD1. Germline V lookup: CDR1 LNHDA, CDR2 SQIVND (reference sequence). The CDR3 loop spans 15 amino acids. As DNA, the CDR3 is TGTGCCAGTAGTGCAGACAGGGAACCAACCTACGCGCAGTACTTC. Amino acids: CASSADREPTYAQYF. The full variable domain, its missing parts supplied by reference TRBV19 and TRBJ2-7, is DGGITQSPKYLFRKEGQNVTLSCEQNLNHDAMYWYRQDPGQGLRLIYYSQIVNDFQKGDIAEGYSVSREKKESFPLTVTSAQKNPTAFYLCASSADREPTYAQYFGPGTRLTVT.

The chain carries TRBV28 and TRBJ2-3, with 7 nucleotides matching TRBD2. V shed 6 bases and J 6 bases; nucleotides not matched to a gene: 9. The CDR3 runs 14 residues. The germline V gene encodes CDR1 MDHEN and CDR2 SYDVKM. The CDR3 DNA sequence: TGTGCCAGCAGAGTCGGCGGGGGTGGGGATACGCAGTATTTT. This gives the protein CASRVGGGGDTQYF.

This clone was seen just once. The V gene is TRBV25-1, the J gene TRBJ1-3, with D uncertain. V lost 5 bases to trimming and J lost 2 bases, with 19 bases between them. Per the germline V gene, CDR1 is MGHDK and CDR2 is SYGVNS. The CDR3 extends over 17 amino acids. In nucleotides, the CDR3 is TGTGCCAGCAGTCATGAGGACGGGAAACTACCTGGAAACACCATATATTTT. This translates into CASSHEDGKLPGNTIYF.

The CDR3 region is CASSAPQSTGELFF. The CDR3 bases are TGTGCCAGCAGCGCCCCACAGAGCACCGGGGAGCTGTTTTTT. The V and J genes are TRBV9 and TRBJ2-2, with D unclear. Germline CDR1 reads SGDLS; CDR2 reads YYNGEE. V was shortened by 3 bases and J by 4 bases, with 10 bases between the two germline ends. The CDR3 consists of 14 residues.

The chain carries TRBV5-4 and TRBJ2-7; 10 nucleotides agree with TRBD1. Germline V CDR1 and CDR2: SGHNT, YYREEE (reference sequence). This CDR3 is 13 amino acids long. With 4 bases clipped from V and 6 bases from J, the junction kept 4 bases outside the gene matches. CDR3 sequence (DNA): TGTGCCAGCAGCACGGGACAGGGGTTCGAGCAGTACTTC. This gives the protein CASSTGQGFEQYF.

V gene TRBV30 combines with J gene TRBJ2-5; TRBD1 matches at 7 bases. The V gene end was trimmed by 1 base and the J gene end by 4 bases; junction bases not matched to a gene: 6. This CDR3 region has 14 residues. Germline values: CDR1 GTSNPN, CDR2 SVGIG (reference sequence). CDR3 sequence (DNA): TGTGCCTGGAGTGGACAGGGTGAGGCAGAGACCCAGTACTTC. As protein: CAWSGQGEAETQYF. Filled out from reference TRBV30 and TRBJ2-5, the complete variable domain reads SQTIHQWPATLVQPVGSPLSLECTVEGTSNPNLYWYRQAAGRGLQLLFYSVGIGQISSEVPQNLSASRPQDRQFILSSKKLLLSDSGFYLCAWSGQGEAETQYFGPGTRLLVL.

The V gene is TRBV5-8, the J gene TRBJ2-3; possibly TRBD2 for D (5 bases). Trimming shortened V by 0 bases and J by 0 bases, and 8 bases separated the two germline ends. The germline gives CDR1 SGHTS, CDR2 YDEGEE. This CDR3 has 15 residues. For the CDR3, the DNA is TGTGCCAGCAGCTTGGATGGAGGCAGCACAGATACGCAGTATTTT. Encoded protein: CASSLDGGSTDTQYF.

This chain joins TRBV19 and TRBJ2-7; 9 positions agree with TRBD2. Germline V gene data show CDR1 as LNHDA and CDR2 as SQIVND (reference sequence). The CDR3 has 14 residues. The V and J ends lost 6 bases and 0 bases, in that order; junction bases with no gene match: 3. The CDR3 region is CASSWTSDSYEQYF. The DNA of the CDR3 is TGTGCCAGTAGCTGGACTAGCGACTCCTACGAGCAGTACTTC.

Remarks on this clone: Relative to the germline gene, one junction end is altered; a read error may explain this. This chain links TRBV7-9 with TRBJ1-2; no clear D. Germline CDR1 is SEHNR and CDR2 is FQNEAQ (reference sequence). The CDR3 sequence is 11 residues long. The CDR3 here is CASSQSPYLAF. The DNA of the CDR3 is TGTGCCAGCAGCCAATCCCCTTATCTAGCCTTC.

The gene calls are TRBV29-1 and TRBJ2-5; a weak D match, TRBD1 (6 bases). Gene TRBJ2-7 matches the end of the DNA better, so the J call may be wrong. CDR3 length: 14 amino acids. From germline, CDR1 is SQVTM and CDR2 ANQGSEA. In nucleotides, the CDR3 is TGCAGCGTTGAAGGAGAGGACAGTTCCTACGAGCAGTACTTC. It translates to CSVEGEDSSYEQYF.

The chain has TRBV30 and TRBJ2-7; the D is unclear. Trimming took 5 bases from V and 7 from J, leaving 15 bases between them. Germline V gene data show CDR1 as GTSNPN and CDR2 as SVGIG (reference sequence). This CDR3 is built from 12 residues. CDR3 sequence: CAWESPSWEQYF. In nucleotides, the CDR3 is TGTGCCTGGGAGTCGCCAAGCTGGGAGCAGTACTTC.

This clone was seen more than once but under ten times. The chain links TRBV27 to TRBJ2-2; 7 nucleotides agree with TRBD2. CDR1 is MNHEY, CDR2 SMNVEV, per germline (reference sequence). V dropped 8 bases and J dropped 4; count of bases not matched to a gene: 7. This CDR3 contains 14 residues. Written as DNA, the CDR3 is TGTGCCAGCGGGAGGGAGCTGGGCACCGGGGAGCTGTTTTTT. This translates into CASGRELGTGELFF.

The J gene is TRBJ1-2, the V gene TRBV29-1; D remains unclear. V lost 6 bases, J lost 6 bases, and 11 bases lay in between. CDR3 length: 11 residues. Looked up from germline, CDR1 is SQVTM and CDR2 is ANQGSEA. The CDR3 protein is CSVPLVDGYTF. The CDR3 DNA is TGCAGCGTCCCGCTAGTGGATGGCTACACCTTC.

The chain is built from TRBV7-3 and TRBJ1-1; perhaps TRBD1 as D (6 bases). Germline loops: CDR1 SGHTA, CDR2 FQGTGA. The CDR3 totals 17 residues. Trimming took 5 bases from V and 0 from J, leaving 19 bases between them. The CDR3 region is CASSEGGPLALNTEAFF. In DNA, the CDR3 is TGTGCCAGCAGCGAGGGGGGGCCCCTGGCCCTGAACACTGAAGCTTTCTTT.

The chain combines TRBV19 with TRBJ1-1; TRBD1 might be the D (6 bases). The length of the CDR3 is 16 residues. Germline CDR1 reads LNHDA; CDR2 reads SQIVND (reference sequence). Deletions cut 6 bases from V and 0 bases from J, with 17 bases between. The CDR3 DNA reads as TGTGCCAGTAGGGACTTCGCAGGGACATTGAACACTGAAGCTTTCTTT. It specifies CASRDFAGTLNTEAFF.

This clone was counted a few times. The genes are TRBV18 and TRBJ1-5; the D is unclear. CDR1 is KGHSH and CDR2 is LQKENI in the germline V gene. V dropped 3 bases and J dropped 7 bases, with 10 bases sitting between them. This CDR3 has 13 residues. The CDR3 is CASSPRKEQPQHF. CDR3 DNA: TGTGCCAGCTCACCCCGGAAGGAGCAGCCCCAGCATTTT.

The V gene is TRBV28, the J gene TRBJ1-3; unclear D gene. Trimming stripped 4 bases from V and 2 bases from J, with 18 bases between. Germline V lookup: CDR1 MDHEN, CDR2 SYDVKM. The CDR3 has 17 amino acids. The CDR3 region has the DNA TGTGCCAGCAGTTCCCCCGTTTGGTCTAATCCTGGAAACACCATATATTTT. Its translation: CASSSPVWSNPGNTIYF.